The T cell receptor beta chain described here comes from a study of T cell repertoires in cytomegalovirus infection. Study in general: Through public TCR beta signatures, both CMV infection and matching HLA type were indicated.

General observations from the study: CMV-specific TCR beta clonotypes restricted by HLA-C dominated the ex vivo response. Cumulative frequency of public TCR beta families picked out carriers of CMV plus the relevant HLA.

The V and J ends lost 4 bases and 10 bases respectively, with 20 bases between them. The CDR3 consists of 16 residues. Germline CDR1 SEHNR, CDR2 FQNEAQ (reference sequence). This clonotype appeared many times. Its cognate antigen is unknown. TCRdb independently ran MiXCR on the reads; one entry per CDR3 protein. This repertoire shows 500,000 or so distinct CDR3 sequences, more than 15% found once; its top ten account for more than 20%. Input material: CD8+ T cells from PBMCs. V usage is TRBV7-9 and J usage is TRBJ1-6; D is uncertain. The source is a human donor in good health (CMV status not recorded). Some clones in this sample may be carry-over from other donors' samples. The CDR3 loop reads CASSSLISGPGSPLHF. CDR3 coding DNA: TGTGCCAGCAGCTCTTTAATCTCTGGGCCTGGGTCACCCCTCCACTTT.